A single sample is the source of the 5 T cell receptor beta chains below, sequenced in a study of T cell repertoires in cytomegalovirus infection. Using its own MiXCR run on the reads, TCRdb lists one record per CDR3 protein. The data contain just over 150,000 distinct CDR3 sequences, 23% of them singletons. Sequenced sample: PBMCs. These receptors were taken from a human donor in good health (CMV status not recorded). Some clones in this sample may be carry-over from other donors' samples.

This chain joins TRBV18 and TRBJ2-1; 11 bases fit TRBD2. This CDR3 is built from 15 residues. The germline gives CDR1 KGHSH, CDR2 LQKENI. V lost 2 bases, J lost 9 bases, and 6 bases stayed unmatched. The CDR3 protein is CASSPGQLAGVEQFF. CDR3 DNA sequence: TGTGCCAGCTCACCAGGCCAACTAGCGGGAGTTGAGCAGTTCTTC.

The rearrangement uses TRBV7-9 and TRBJ2-1; D perhaps matches TRBD1 (6 bases). The CDR3 is 15 residues long. V was clipped by 5 bases and J by 4 bases, with 15 bases between them. CDR1 and CDR2 from the germline V gene are SEHNR and FQNEAQ (reference sequence). CDR3 in amino acids: CASSPDGRGYNEQFF. The CDR3 region has the DNA TGTGCCAGCAGCCCAGATGGCAGGGGTTACAATGAGCAGTTCTTC.

In its sample, this clonotype was seen many times. The chain links TRBV7-6 to TRBJ2-7; D uncertain. CDR1 SGHVS and CDR2 FNYEAQ come from the germline V gene. The CDR3 runs 13 residues. Trimming took off 7 bases at V and 3 bases at J, with 13 bases between the two ends. The CDR3 DNA follows: TGTGCCAGCACCCCGGGCCCTAACTACGAGCAGTACTTC. It specifies CASTPGPNYEQYF.

V and J are TRBV6-2 or TRBV6-3 and TRBJ2-1; perhaps TRBD1 as D (6 bases). Trimming shortened V by 2 bases and J by 5 bases, and 13 bases separated the two germline ends. CDR3 length: 15 residues. Germline V gives CDR1 MNHEY, CDR2 SVGEGT. CDR3 region: CASSYLPEGDNEQFF. Here the CDR3 DNA reads TGTGCCAGCAGTTACCTACCAGAGGGGGACAATGAGCAGTTCTTC.

This clonotype was picked up a small number of times. The chain has TRBV6-6 and TRBJ2-7; TRBD1 might be the D (6 bases). Germline CDR1 MNHNY, CDR2 SVGAGI (reference sequence). The length of the CDR3 is 14 residues. V shed 7 bases and J shed 0 bases, with 13 bases lying between them. This CDR3 reads CASTGTTPSYEQYF. CDR3 sequence (DNA): TGTGCCAGCACGGGGACAACTCCCTCCTACGAGCAGTACTTC.